These T cell receptor beta chains were read from a single sample in a study of tumor-infiltrating lymphocytes in oesophageal squamous cell carcinoma. TCRdb processed the PCR reads anew with MiXCR; each CDR3 protein has one entry. The profile shows around 13,000 distinct CDR3 sequences, about three fifths of them singletons. The sample comprised esophageal tumor tissue. The origin of the receptors is a female donor with esophageal squamous cell carcinoma. The CDR3 runs from the conserved cysteine through the conserved F or W. D genes are given only for firm matches. Clone size is given for some rows only: seen once, a few or many times, or a class if the clone is expanded.

V: TRBV7-6
J: TRBJ2-7
D: NA
size: few
DNA: TGTGCCAGCAGCTTAGCGGTTGGTAGCAACTACGAGCAGTACTTC
CDR3: CASSLAVGSNYEQYF

V: TRBV6-6
J: TRBJ2-1
D: NA
size: NA
DNA: TGTGCCAGCAGAGAGATAGGGCGATACAATGAGCAGTTCTTC
CDR3: CASREIGRYNEQFF

V: TRBV9
J: TRBJ2-3
D: TRBD1
size: once
DNA: TGTGCCAGCAGCGCCGGGACAGGGCTCGCAGATACGCAGTATTTT
CDR3: CASSAGTGLADTQYF

V: TRBV7-8
J: TRBJ2-7
D: TRBD1
size: NA
DNA: TGTGCCAGCAGCCCCCTCGCCGGGACAGGGTCGTACGAGCAGTACTTC
CDR3: CASSPLAGTGSYEQYF

V: TRBV6-6
J: TRBJ1-1
D: NA
size: once
DNA: TGTGCCAGCAGTTACGTGGGCGAGGGCACTGAAGCTTTCTTT
CDR3: CASSYVGEGTEAFF

V: TRBV7-6
J: TRBJ2-7
D: NA
size: NA
DNA: TGTGCCAGCAGCCTAGGCCTAGGTCCCTACGAGCAGTACTTC
CDR3: CASSLGLGPYEQYF

V: TRBV7-2
J: TRBJ2-5
D: NA
size: NA
DNA: TGTGCCAGCAGCTTTAACGGGGGCGGGAGAGAGACCCAGTACTTC
CDR3: CASSFNGGGRETQYF

V: TRBV7-2
J: TRBJ2-1
D: TRBD2
size: NA
DNA: TGTGCCAGCAGCTCAGACGGGACTAGGAGGGCTGTTGAGCAGTTCTTC
CDR3: CASSSDGTRRAVEQFF

V: TRBV27
J: TRBJ2-7
D: NA
size: NA
DNA: TGTGCCAGCAGTCCCAGACCAGGAGGGACCTACGAGCAGTACTTC
CDR3: CASSPRPGGTYEQYF

V: TRBV7-2
J: TRBJ1-1
D: TRBD1
size: NA
DNA: TGTGCCAGCAGCTTAGAAATATCTGGGACAGGGGGCCGCCGAACTGAAGCTTTCTTT
CDR3: CASSLEISGTGGRRTEAFF

V: TRBV10-3
J: TRBJ2-3
D: NA
size: NA
DNA: TGTGCCATCGCGGTCGACAGCTCAGATACGCAGTATTTT
CDR3: CAIAVDSSDTQYF

V: TRBV7-3
J: TRBJ2-1
D: NA
size: NA
DNA: TGTGCCAGCAGCTCAAGGGGGAATCTAGGCTCCTACAATGAGCAGTTCTTC
CDR3: CASSSRGNLGSYNEQFF

V: TRBV6-5
J: TRBJ2-7
D: TRBD1
size: NA
DNA: TGTGCCAGCACCCAGGACAGGGATTCCTACGAGCAGTACTTC
CDR3: CASTQDRDSYEQYF

V: TRBV12-3/TRBV12-4
J: TRBJ2-3
D: NA
size: NA
DNA: TGTGCCAGCAGTTACCCTCCTCCAGATACGCAGTATTTT
CDR3: CASSYPPPDTQYF

V: TRBV7-2
J: TRBJ2-6
D: NA
size: NA
DNA: TGTGCCAGCAGCTTAGAACGACCGGGACTGTTATCCTCTGGGGCCAACGTCCTGACTTTC
CDR3: CASSLERPGLLSSGANVLTF

V: TRBV11-2
J: TRBJ2-3
D: NA
size: NA
DNA: TGTGCCAGCAGCTTAGGAGACAGAAGCACAGATACGCAGTATTTT
CDR3: CASSLGDRSTDTQYF

V: TRBV10-3
J: TRBJ1-4
D: TRBD1
size: many
DNA: TGTGCCATCAGTGAGTCGACCAGGGGGCTTACTAATGAAAAACTGTTTTTT
CDR3: CAISESTRGLTNEKLFF

V: TRBV7-4
J: TRBJ2-7
D: TRBD1
size: NA
DNA: TGTGCCAGCAGCTTAGATGGGACAGGGTTAAGCGAGCAGTACTTC
CDR3: CASSLDGTGLSEQYF

V: TRBV6-1
J: TRBJ1-2
D: NA
size: NA
DNA: TGTGCCAGCAGCCCAATGGGCCAGAACTATGGCTACACCTTC
CDR3: CASSPMGQNYGYTF

V: TRBV7-2
J: TRBJ2-7
D: TRBD1
size: NA
DNA: TGTGCCAGCAGCTTGGGACAGGGTTCCTACAATGAGCAGTACTTC
CDR3: CASSLGQGSYNEQYF

V: TRBV6-9
J: TRBJ2-3
D: NA
size: NA
DNA: TGTGCCACCAAGTTTGGGGGTCCCACAGATACGCAGTATTTT
CDR3: CATKFGGPTDTQYF

V: TRBV7-3
J: TRBJ2-7
D: TRBD1
size: NA
DNA: TGTGCCAGCAGCTGGGACAGGGGACCCTACGAGCAGTACTTC
CDR3: CASSWDRGPYEQYF

V: TRBV11-1
J: TRBJ2-3
D: TRBD2
size: NA
DNA: TGTGCCAGCAGCAAGACTAGCGGGGGGGCTCGGGACACAGATACGCAGTATTTT
CDR3: CASSKTSGGARDTDTQYF

V: TRBV7-4
J: TRBJ1-2
D: NA
size: NA
DNA: TGTGCCAGCAGCTTAAAGGGAAACTATGGCTACACCTTC
CDR3: CASSLKGNYGYTF

V: TRBV11-3
J: TRBJ2-7
D: TRBD2
size: NA
DNA: TGTGCCAGCAGACCGGGACTAGCGGAATACAATGAGCAGTACTTC
CDR3: CASRPGLAEYNEQYF

V: TRBV7-2
J: TRBJ2-5
D: TRBD2
size: few
DNA: TGTGCCAGCAGCTTAGGCGGTAGCGGGAGGGTTCAAGAGACCCAGTACTTC
CDR3: CASSLGGSGRVQETQYF

V: TRBV7-6
J: TRBJ2-5
D: TRBD1
size: NA
DNA: TGTGCCAGCAGACGACAGGGGTACAATGAGCAGTACTTC
CDR3: CASRRQGYNEQYF

V: TRBV7-3
J: TRBJ2-5
D: TRBD1
size: few
DNA: TGTGCCAGCAGCCTACAGGGGGCTGGGGAGACCCAGTACTTC
CDR3: CASSLQGAGETQYF